These T cell receptor beta chains were read from a single sample in a study of cytomegalovirus exposure and HLA in healthy donors. The assay was immunoSEQ multiplex PCR, and TCRdb's table has in-frame clones only and misses some. The repertoire holds 170,000 or so clones, with 80% to 85% as singletons. Source material: PBMCs. The source of these receptors is a woman aged 18-29 years in good health and CMV-seropositive. CDR3s include the opening cysteine and the closing phenylalanine or tryptophan. Each record gives: V gene, J gene, D gene, clone size, CDR3 protein, CDR3 DNA. D genes are given only for firm matches. The listing skips clone size in some rows; elsewhere it reads once, few, many or a size class.

v_call: TRBV19; j_call: TRBJ1-4; d_call: TRBD1; clone_size: .; cdr3_aa: CASSSAGTGKKLFF; cdr3_nt: TGTGCCAGTAGTAGCGCTGGGACAGGGAAAAAACTGTTTTTT
v_call: TRBV6-5; j_call: TRBJ1-2; d_call: .; clone_size: .; cdr3_aa: CASSKNSGLYGYTF; cdr3_nt: TGTGCCAGCAGCAAGAATTCGGGACTCTATGGCTACACCTTC
v_call: TRBV5-4; j_call: TRBJ2-5; d_call: TRBD2; clone_size: .; cdr3_aa: CASSPGGLETQYF; cdr3_nt: TGTGCCAGCAGCCCGGGAGGGCTCGAGACCCAGTACTTC
v_call: TRBV6-1; j_call: TRBJ1-3; d_call: .; clone_size: many; cdr3_aa: CASSEAGHDTIYF; cdr3_nt: TGTGCCAGCAGTGAAGCGGGCCATGACACCATATATTTT
v_call: TRBV4-3; j_call: TRBJ2-7; d_call: .; clone_size: .; cdr3_aa: CASSQDQYYEQYF; cdr3_nt: TGCGCCAGCAGCCAAGACCAGTATTACGAGCAGTACTTC
v_call: TRBV7-9; j_call: TRBJ1-2; d_call: .; clone_size: .; cdr3_aa: CASSLEISVAGVAGYTF; cdr3_nt: TGTGCCAGCAGCTTAGAGATTTCGGTGGCAGGGGTCGCTGGCTACACCTTC
v_call: TRBV4-1; j_call: TRBJ2-3; d_call: .; clone_size: .; cdr3_aa: CASSHSVDTQYF; cdr3_nt: TGCGCCAGCAGCCATAGCGTAGATACGCAGTATTTT
v_call: TRBV7-9; j_call: TRBJ2-7; d_call: TRBD1; clone_size: .; cdr3_aa: CASSEVGQGSYEQYF; cdr3_nt: TGTGCCAGCAGCGAAGTGGGACAGGGAAGCTACGAGCAGTACTTC
v_call: TRBV25-1; j_call: TRBJ1-2; d_call: .; clone_size: few; cdr3_aa: CASWGDGYTF; cdr3_nt: TGTGCCAGTTGGGGAGATGGCTACACCTTC
v_call: TRBV9; j_call: TRBJ1-6; d_call: TRBD1; clone_size: .; cdr3_aa: CASSAADRLNSPLHF; cdr3_nt: TGTGCCAGCAGCGCAGCGGACAGGCTTAATTCACCCCTCCACTTT
v_call: TRBV25-1; j_call: TRBJ2-7; d_call: .; clone_size: .; cdr3_aa: CASSGVGRGSSYEQYF; cdr3_nt: TGTGCCAGCAGTGGGGTTGGACGGGGGAGCTCCTACGAGCAGTACTTC
v_call: TRBV29-1; j_call: TRBJ2-1; d_call: .; clone_size: .; cdr3_aa: CSVGRGHSYNEQFF; cdr3_nt: TGCAGCGTTGGACGGGGACACTCGTACAATGAGCAGTTCTTC
v_call: TRBV10-3; j_call: TRBJ1-6; d_call: TRBD1; clone_size: .; cdr3_aa: CAISLGQTTNSPLHF; cdr3_nt: TGTGCCATCAGTTTGGGACAGACAACTAATTCACCCCTCCACTTT
v_call: TRBV19; j_call: TRBJ1-2; d_call: .; clone_size: .; cdr3_aa: CASSEAGGYGYTF; cdr3_nt: TGTGCCAGTAGTGAGGCGGGAGGCTATGGCTACACCTTC
v_call: TRBV11-3; j_call: TRBJ1-1; d_call: .; clone_size: .; cdr3_aa: CASSPSPGHQEAFF; cdr3_nt: TGTGCCAGCAGCCCAAGCCCGGGACACCAAGAAGCTTTCTTT
v_call: TRBV4-3; j_call: TRBJ2-1; d_call: .; clone_size: .; cdr3_aa: CASSLRRAYNEQFF; cdr3_nt: TGCGCCAGCAGCCTGAGGAGGGCCTACAATGAGCAGTTCTTC
v_call: TRBV4-1; j_call: TRBJ1-4; d_call: .; clone_size: .; cdr3_aa: CASSQEGKETEKLFF; cdr3_nt: TGCGCCAGCAGCCAAGAGGGCAAAGAAACGGAAAAACTGTTTTTT
v_call: TRBV2; j_call: TRBJ1-2; d_call: .; clone_size: .; cdr3_aa: CASSESTGPNYGYTF; cdr3_nt: TGTGCCAGCAGTGAATCCACAGGACCCAACTATGGCTACACCTTC
v_call: TRBV9; j_call: TRBJ1-1; d_call: .; clone_size: .; cdr3_aa: CASSAVVGGEAFF; cdr3_nt: TGTGCCAGCAGCGCAGTAGTGGGGGGAGAGGCTTTCTTT
v_call: TRBV7-9; j_call: TRBJ2-1; d_call: .; clone_size: .; cdr3_aa: CASSEQPRAHEQFF; cdr3_nt: TGTGCCAGCAGCGAGCAGCCCAGGGCCCATGAGCAGTTCTTC
v_call: TRBV5-1; j_call: TRBJ1-2; d_call: TRBD1; clone_size: .; cdr3_aa: CASSSGQPPGGYTF; cdr3_nt: TGCGCCAGCAGCTCGGGACAGCCCCCGGGAGGCTACACCTTC
v_call: TRBV5-1; j_call: TRBJ2-6; d_call: .; clone_size: .; cdr3_aa: CASSLTGNGANVLTF; cdr3_nt: TGCGCCAGCAGCTTGACAGGTAATGGGGCCAACGTCCTGACTTTC
v_call: TRBV7-2; j_call: TRBJ1-5; d_call: TRBD1; clone_size: .; cdr3_aa: CASSLGQGAGQPQHF; cdr3_nt: TGTGCCAGCAGCCTTGGGCAGGGGGCAGGACAGCCCCAGCATTTT
v_call: TRBV7-9; j_call: TRBJ1-4; d_call: .; clone_size: once; cdr3_aa: CASSLAALSLGGELFF; cdr3_nt: TGTGCCAGCAGCTTAGCAGCGTTGTCCCTCGGGGGGGAACTGTTTTTT
v_call: TRBV6-5; j_call: TRBJ1-1; d_call: TRBD1; clone_size: .; cdr3_aa: CASSRQGGTEAFF; cdr3_nt: TGTGCCAGCAGTCGACAGGGCGGCACTGAAGCTTTCTTT
v_call: TRBV4-3; j_call: TRBJ1-4; d_call: TRBD1; clone_size: .; cdr3_aa: CASSLTGAPNEKLFF; cdr3_nt: TGCGCCAGCAGCCTTACAGGGGCCCCTAATGAAAAACTGTTTTTT
v_call: TRBV19; j_call: TRBJ1-5; d_call: TRBD1; clone_size: .; cdr3_aa: CASSIQGVGNQPQHF; cdr3_nt: TGTGCCAGTAGTATCCAGGGGGTAGGCAATCAGCCCCAGCATTTT
v_call: TRBV6-1; j_call: TRBJ1-6; d_call: .; clone_size: .; cdr3_aa: CASSESLQGNSPLHF; cdr3_nt: TGTGCCAGCAGTGAATCCCTGCAGGGTAATTCACCCCTCCACTTT
v_call: TRBV7-9; j_call: TRBJ2-2; d_call: .; clone_size: .; cdr3_aa: CASSLGSGHTGELFF; cdr3_nt: TGTGCCAGCAGCTTAGGAAGTGGCCACACCGGGGAGCTGTTTTTT